The 2 T cell receptor beta chains listed next were all sequenced from one sample in a study of blood T cell repertoires in COVID-19 (dated by TCRdb to 2020 to 2021). Libraries were prepared through the immunoSEQ multiplex PCR assay. The clones in this table, taken by TCRdb from immuneACCESS, are in-frame only. Not every clone is retained; where verified, under half of the shortfall comes from an unresolved V gene, and the cause of the rest is unknown. This sample lists over 100,000 clones; 79% were detected once. The ten largest clones add up to 4% of the sample. The sequenced material came from peripheral blood. Every receptor here comes from a woman of 80 years or more with acute or convalescent COVID-19.

This chain joins TRBV7-9 and TRBJ1-5; 7 nucleotides align to TRBD1. From germline, CDR1 is SEHNR and CDR2 FQNEAQ (reference sequence). The CDR3 contains 14 residues. With V trimmed by 5 bases and J by 2 bases, 3 bases remained unmatched. The CDR3 is CASSATGGNQPQHF. In DNA form, the CDR3 reads TGTGCCAGCAGCGCAACAGGGGGCAATCAGCCCCAGCATTTT.

This chain joins TRBV30 and TRBJ2-5; D is undetermined. Germline CDR1 reads GTSNPN; CDR2 reads SVGIG (reference sequence). This CDR3 spans 12 amino acids. The ends were cut back, 2 bases at V and 5 bases at J, with 9 bases in the middle. The CDR3 bases are TGTGCCTGGAGTCCCAGTCCGGAGACCCAGTACTTC. Translated, it gives CAWSPSPETQYF.